The rows below give T cell receptor beta chains drawn from one sample of a study of beta chain features in type 1 diabetes. The assay was immunoSEQ multiplex PCR, and TCRdb's table has in-frame clones only and misses some. The sample contains about 150,000 clones, approximately 10% of which appear only once. Sequencing was performed on central memory CD4+ T cells from blood. Receptors originate from a man younger than 40 with type 1 diabetes. CDR3s include the opening cysteine and the closing phenylalanine or tryptophan. A D gene is named only where the DNA matches it firmly. The size entry is marked missing in some rows and otherwise reads once, few, many or a size class.

j_call	d_call	v_call	clone_size	cdr3_nt	cdr3_aa
TRBJ2-3	.	TRBV28	many	TGTGCCAGCAGTCTCCCGGTGGTTGCTAGCACAGATACGCAGTATTTT	CASSLPVVASTDTQYF
TRBJ2-5	.	TRBV7-3	.	TGTGCCAGCAGCTTTACCGCAGGCGAGACCCAGTACTTC	CASSFTAGETQYF
TRBJ2-3	.	TRBV2	few	TGTGCCAGCAGTGAAGCTACAGAAAGGGATACGCAGTATTTT	CASSEATERDTQYF
TRBJ2-1	TRBD1	TRBV5-1	few	TGCGCCAGCAGCTTGGAGGGACAGCACTACAATGAGCAGTTCTTC	CASSLEGQHYNEQFF
TRBJ1-1	TRBD1	TRBV5-4	.	TGTGCCAGCAGCCCTTGGACAGGGTTGAACACTGAAGCTTTCTTT	CASSPWTGLNTEAFF
TRBJ2-7	.	TRBV5-4	.	TGTGCCAGCAGCTGGGGCCTAGGTCGAGAGCAGTACTTC	CASSWGLGREQYF
TRBJ2-7	TRBD1	TRBV2	.	TGTGCCAGCAGTGGACAGGGTTCCGAGCAGTACTTC	CASSGQGSEQYF
TRBJ2-7	TRBD2	TRBV5-6	.	TGTGCCAGCAGCTTTGACCCAGGGACTAGCGGGAGTTACGAGCAGTACTTC	CASSFDPGTSGSYEQYF
TRBJ1-2	TRBD1	TRBV29-1	.	TGCAGCGTTAAAAACTGGGGGACAGGGGATAACTATGGCTACACCTTC	CSVKNWGTGDNYGYTF
TRBJ2-1	TRBD2	TRBV18	.	TGTGCCAGCTCACAGGGACTAGCGGTCAATGAGCAGTTCTTC	CASSQGLAVNEQFF
TRBJ1-2	TRBD1	TRBV28	.	TGTGCCAGCAGTCCCCCAGGGGGATATGGCTACACCTTC	CASSPPGGYGYTF
TRBJ1-5	TRBD1	TRBV4-1	few	TGCGCCAGCAGCCAAGAGCCTCCGGGGGACAGGGACAATCAGCCCCAGCATTTT	CASSQEPPGDRDNQPQHF
TRBJ2-5	TRBD2	TRBV11-2	.	TGTGCCAGCAGCTTATCAGTGGGAAGCGGGAGTGGAAGGGAGACCCAGTACTTC	CASSLSVGSGSGRETQYF
TRBJ2-2	.	TRBV11-2	.	TGTGCCAGCAGCTTACAACAGGGTCTCCCCGGGGAGCTGTTTTTT	CASSLQQGLPGELFF
TRBJ2-2	.	TRBV7-3	few	TGTGCCAGCAGCGCAGATTACACCGGGGAGCTGTTTTTT	CASSADYTGELFF
TRBJ2-1	TRBD2	TRBV5-4	many	TGTGCCAGCAGCAAAAGCGGGGGGTCCTACAATGAGCAGTTCTTC	CASSKSGGSYNEQFF
TRBJ2-7	.	TRBV6-5	.	TGTGCCAGCAGTTACCGGGTGGGTCGGGGTGACGAGCAGTACTTC	CASSYRVGRGDEQYF
TRBJ2-3	TRBD2	TRBV7-3	.	TGTGCCAGCAGCTCCGGGGGGGCAGATACGCAGTATTTT	CASSSGGADTQYF
TRBJ2-7	TRBD2	TRBV6-5	few	TGTGCCAGCAGTTCCCCGACTAGCCGCAGCTCCTACGAGCAGTACTTC	CASSSPTSRSSYEQYF
TRBJ2-5	TRBD2	TRBV4-1	.	TGCGCCAGCAGCCAAGCGGCGGCGGGAGACCCCCCCCAGTACTTC	CASSQAAAGDPPQYF
TRBJ2-2	.	TRBV10-2	.	TGCGCCAGCAGGGGAGTTGTTCTCGGGGAGCTGTTTTTT	CASRGVVLGELFF
TRBJ2-1	TRBD1	TRBV6-5	.	TGTGCCAGCAGTTACTCGGGACAGGGATACAATGAGCAGTTCTTC	CASSYSGQGYNEQFF
TRBJ2-7	.	TRBV5-1	.	TGCGCCAGCAGCTTTCCAGGGAAGGGGGAGCAGTACTTC	CASSFPGKGEQYF
TRBJ2-1	TRBD2	TRBV7-3	once	TGTGCCAGCAGCTTAAGACTAGCGGGACACAATGAGCAGTTCTTC	CASSLRLAGHNEQFF
TRBJ2-1	TRBD2	TRBV6-1	.	TGTGCCAGCAGTGACGGGACTAGCGACCGCGAGCAGTTCTTC	CASSDGTSDREQFF
TRBJ2-3	.	TRBV9	few	TGTGCCAGCAGCACGAGGGACATGCTTAGCACAGATACGCAGTATTTT	CASSTRDMLSTDTQYF
TRBJ2-1	TRBD1	TRBV28	.	TGTGCCAGCGACGATCGGGACAGGGCGTTCTTC	CASDDRDRAFF
TRBJ1-5	.	TRBV28	.	TGTGCCAGCAGTCCAGACAGAACCGCTACGTCCCAGCATTTT	CASSPDRTATSQHF
TRBJ2-1	.	TRBV2	few	TGTGCCAGCAACCCCACTAGCAATCGGGGGGAGCAGTTCTTC	CASNPTSNRGEQFF
TRBJ2-5	.	TRBV28	many	TGTGCCAGCAGCCGTCCCGGGGTCGGTAAAGAGACCCAGTACTTC	CASSRPGVGKETQYF
TRBJ1-5	.	TRBV28	few	TGTGCCAGCAGTGTTTTGGACGGCCTGCAGGGGCCCCAGCATTTT	CASSVLDGLQGPQHF
TRBJ2-1	TRBD2	TRBV29-1	.	TGCAGCGCGTTGGGGGGTAGCGGGGCGGATGAGCAGTTCTTC	CSALGGSGADEQFF
TRBJ2-4	.	TRBV5-1	.	TGCGCCAGCAGTTCCGGGACTTTCGATTACATTCAGTACTTC	CASSSGTFDYIQYF
TRBJ1-1	.	TRBV19	.	TGTGCCAGTAAATCGGGAGCGGGGGAGGCTTTCTTT	CASKSGAGEAFF
TRBJ2-3	.	TRBV4-3	.	TGCGCCAGCAGCCAAGATGGGAGGGGGTCGACAGATACGCAGTATTTT	CASSQDGRGSTDTQYF
TRBJ1-2	TRBD1	TRBV11-2	.	TGTGCCAGCAGCTCCTCGGGACAGGGTTATAACTATGGCTACACCTTC	CASSSSGQGYNYGYTF
TRBJ2-3	.	TRBV9	.	TGTGCCAGCAGTAGGGACTTCACAGATACGCAGTATTTT	CASSRDFTDTQYF
TRBJ2-3	TRBD2	TRBV4-1	.	TGCGCCAGCAGCCAAAACCCTAGCGGGGACACAGATACGCAGTATTTT	CASSQNPSGDTDTQYF
TRBJ2-1	TRBD2	TRBV7-9	few	TGTGCCAGCAGCTTAGTTCTTAGCGGGTTACATGAGCAGTTCTTC	CASSLVLSGLHEQFF
TRBJ2-1	TRBD1	TRBV27	.	TGTGCCAGCAGTCCCGGACAGGGGACCTACAATGAGCAGTTCTTC	CASSPGQGTYNEQFF
TRBJ2-7	.	TRBV6-5	.	TGTGCCAGCAGGAAGGACTACTTCGGGGGAGAGCAGTACTTC	CASRKDYFGGEQYF
TRBJ2-7	.	TRBV19	.	TGTGCCAGTAGTATGGGGGCTAGCGGCTACGAGCAGTACTTC	CASSMGASGYEQYF
TRBJ2-7	TRBD2	TRBV7-2	.	TGTGCCAGCAGGCAAGGTAGCGGGAGGGCCGCCTACGAGCAGTACTTC	CASRQGSGRAAYEQYF
TRBJ1-2	.	TRBV7-2	few	TGTGCCAGCAGCCGCGGGGAGGGGTATGGCTACACCTTC	CASSRGEGYGYTF
TRBJ2-7	.	TRBV28	.	TGTGCCAGCAGTCCAACGGGAGTTTACGAGCAGTACTTC	CASSPTGVYEQYF
TRBJ2-1	.	TRBV18	few	TGTGCCAGCTCACGGTCGAACACGTACAATGAGCAGTTCTTC	CASSRSNTYNEQFF
TRBJ1-2	TRBD1	TRBV6-5	few	TGTGCCAGCAACGGACAGGGGACGAGTGGCTACACCTTC	CASNGQGTSGYTF